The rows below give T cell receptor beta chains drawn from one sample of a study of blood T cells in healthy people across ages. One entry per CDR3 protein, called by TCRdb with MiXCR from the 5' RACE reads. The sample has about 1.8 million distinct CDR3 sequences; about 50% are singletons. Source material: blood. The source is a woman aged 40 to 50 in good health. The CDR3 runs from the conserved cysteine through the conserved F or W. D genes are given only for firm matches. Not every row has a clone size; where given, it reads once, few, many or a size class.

cdr3_aa: CSAAGQGTDTQYF
cdr3_nt: TGCAGTGCTGCCGGACAGGGTACAGATACGCAGTATTTT
d_call: TRBD1
v_call: TRBV20-1
clone_size: -
j_call: TRBJ2-3

cdr3_aa: CASSQGGLAKPDTQYF
cdr3_nt: TGTGCCAGCAGCCAAGGAGGACTAGCCAAACCAGATACGCAGTATTTT
d_call: TRBD2
v_call: TRBV4-2
clone_size: -
j_call: TRBJ2-3

cdr3_aa: CASSLSQNPPYEQYF
cdr3_nt: TGTGCCAGCAGTTTATCCCAGAACCCACCCTACGAGCAGTACTTC
d_call: -
v_call: TRBV28
clone_size: few
j_call: TRBJ2-7

cdr3_aa: CASSSGAWNEQFF
cdr3_nt: TGCGCCAGCAGCTCGGGAGCGTGGAATGAGCAGTTCTTC
d_call: -
v_call: TRBV5-1
clone_size: -
j_call: TRBJ2-1

cdr3_aa: CASSISGDRLSWTQYF
cdr3_nt: TGTGCCAGCAGTATTAGCGGGGACCGTTTGTCGTGGACCCAGTACTTC
d_call: TRBD2
v_call: TRBV2
clone_size: few
j_call: TRBJ2-5

cdr3_aa: CASSHPGQVNNEQFF
cdr3_nt: TGTGCCAGCAGCCACCCGGGACAGGTGAACAATGAGCAGTTCTTC
d_call: TRBD1
v_call: TRBV7-9
clone_size: once
j_call: TRBJ2-1

cdr3_aa: CASSLYGGSYNEQFF
cdr3_nt: TGTGCCAGCAGTTTATATGGGGGCTCCTACAATGAGCAGTTCTTC
d_call: -
v_call: TRBV27
clone_size: few
j_call: TRBJ2-1

cdr3_aa: CASLLRGTDTQYF
cdr3_nt: TGCGCCAGCTTATTGAGGGGGACAGATACGCAGTATTTT
d_call: -
v_call: TRBV10-2
clone_size: -
j_call: TRBJ2-3

cdr3_aa: CSVEGWGREAYGYTF
cdr3_nt: TGCAGCGTTGAAGGGTGGGGAAGGGAAGCCTATGGCTACACCTTC
d_call: -
v_call: TRBV29-1
clone_size: -
j_call: TRBJ1-2

cdr3_aa: CASSTHTGDQETQYF
cdr3_nt: TGCGCCAGCAGCACCCATACAGGAGACCAAGAGACCCAGTACTTC
d_call: -
v_call: TRBV5-1
clone_size: -
j_call: TRBJ2-5

cdr3_aa: CASSNRDRGRNEQFF
cdr3_nt: TGTGCCAGCAGCAACCGGGACAGGGGGCGAAATGAGCAGTTCTTC
d_call: TRBD1
v_call: TRBV3-1
clone_size: once
j_call: TRBJ2-1

cdr3_aa: CASSLKDGHLNTEAFF
cdr3_nt: TGCGCCAGCAGCCTAAAAGACGGACATCTGAACACTGAAGCTTTCTTT
d_call: -
v_call: TRBV4-1
clone_size: few
j_call: TRBJ1-1

cdr3_aa: CASSQDVGGRSNQPQHF
cdr3_nt: TGCGCCAGCAGCCAAGATGTGGGGGGCCGGAGCAATCAGCCCCAGCATTTT
d_call: -
v_call: TRBV4-1
clone_size: -
j_call: TRBJ1-5

cdr3_aa: CASSFPGSYEQSF
cdr3_nt: TGTGCCAGCAGCTTCCCAGGGTCCTACGAGCAGTCCTTC
d_call: -
v_call: TRBV7-9
clone_size: -
j_call: TRBJ2-7

cdr3_aa: CASSQGTSTQYF
cdr3_nt: TGTGCCAGCAGTCAGGGGACTAGCACGCAGTATTTT
d_call: TRBD2
v_call: TRBV6-2/TRBV6-3
clone_size: -
j_call: TRBJ2-3

cdr3_aa: CASSIPGPTLYNEQFF
cdr3_nt: TGTGCCAGCAGCATACCGGGTCCAACCCTTTACAATGAGCAGTTCTTC
d_call: -
v_call: TRBV21-1
clone_size: -
j_call: TRBJ2-1

cdr3_aa: CASCQAGTSYEQYF
cdr3_nt: TGTGCCAGCTGCCAAGCCGGGACAAGCTACGAGCAGTACTTC
d_call: -
v_call: TRBV27
clone_size: -
j_call: TRBJ2-7

cdr3_aa: CSAPPGLIQETQYF
cdr3_nt: TGCAGTGCTCCGCCGGGATTAATCCAAGAGACCCAGTACTTC
d_call: -
v_call: TRBV20-1
clone_size: -
j_call: TRBJ2-5

cdr3_aa: CASSLGSGRANEKLFF
cdr3_nt: TGTGCCAGCAGCTTAGGTTCGGGTCGGGCTAATGAAAAACTGTTTTTT
d_call: -
v_call: TRBV7-2
clone_size: -
j_call: TRBJ1-4

cdr3_aa: CASRQGGLYTDTQYF
cdr3_nt: TGTGCCAGCAGGCAGGGGGGGCTCTACACAGATACGCAGTATTTT
d_call: -
v_call: TRBV28
clone_size: few
j_call: TRBJ2-3

cdr3_aa: CSVEVIRTGSLGYQETQYF
cdr3_nt: TGCAGCGTTGAAGTAATAAGGACAGGGTCCCTCGGGTACCAAGAGACCCAGTACTTC
d_call: TRBD1
v_call: TRBV29-1
clone_size: -
j_call: TRBJ2-5

cdr3_aa: CASSPQVLSYNEQFF
cdr3_nt: TGCGCCAGCAGCCCCCAGGTCCTCTCCTACAATGAGCAGTTCTTC
d_call: -
v_call: TRBV4-3
clone_size: -
j_call: TRBJ2-1

cdr3_aa: CASGLGQGRTDTQYF
cdr3_nt: TGTGCTAGTGGTTTGGGACAGGGACGCACAGATACGCAGTATTTT
d_call: TRBD1
v_call: TRBV12-5
clone_size: -
j_call: TRBJ2-3

cdr3_aa: CASSYTGPGSETQYF
cdr3_nt: TGTGCCAGCAGTTACACAGGGCCTGGATCAGAGACCCAGTACTTC
d_call: -
v_call: TRBV6-2/TRBV6-3
clone_size: -
j_call: TRBJ2-5

cdr3_aa: CASSYIGSSGANVLTF
cdr3_nt: TGTGCCAGCAGTTACATAGGAAGCTCTGGGGCCAACGTCCTGACTTTC
d_call: -
v_call: TRBV6-2/TRBV6-3
clone_size: -
j_call: TRBJ2-6

cdr3_aa: CASSQALAGVDEQFF
cdr3_nt: TGTGCCAGCAGCCAAGCCCTAGCGGGGGTGGATGAGCAGTTCTTC
d_call: TRBD2
v_call: TRBV4-2
clone_size: -
j_call: TRBJ2-1

cdr3_aa: CASSYTRQEQYF
cdr3_nt: TGTGCCAGCAGTTACACCCGACAAGAGCAGTACTTC
d_call: -
v_call: TRBV6-2/TRBV6-3
clone_size: -
j_call: TRBJ2-7

cdr3_aa: CSASSGGAADTQYF
cdr3_nt: TGCAGTGCTAGTAGCGGGGGGGCCGCAGATACGCAGTATTTT
d_call: TRBD2
v_call: TRBV20-1
clone_size: few
j_call: TRBJ2-3

cdr3_aa: CASSKGSGGIINQPQHF
cdr3_nt: TGTGCCAGCAGTAAAGGTTCAGGGGGCATTATTAATCAGCCCCAGCATTTT
d_call: TRBD1
v_call: TRBV2
clone_size: -
j_call: TRBJ1-5